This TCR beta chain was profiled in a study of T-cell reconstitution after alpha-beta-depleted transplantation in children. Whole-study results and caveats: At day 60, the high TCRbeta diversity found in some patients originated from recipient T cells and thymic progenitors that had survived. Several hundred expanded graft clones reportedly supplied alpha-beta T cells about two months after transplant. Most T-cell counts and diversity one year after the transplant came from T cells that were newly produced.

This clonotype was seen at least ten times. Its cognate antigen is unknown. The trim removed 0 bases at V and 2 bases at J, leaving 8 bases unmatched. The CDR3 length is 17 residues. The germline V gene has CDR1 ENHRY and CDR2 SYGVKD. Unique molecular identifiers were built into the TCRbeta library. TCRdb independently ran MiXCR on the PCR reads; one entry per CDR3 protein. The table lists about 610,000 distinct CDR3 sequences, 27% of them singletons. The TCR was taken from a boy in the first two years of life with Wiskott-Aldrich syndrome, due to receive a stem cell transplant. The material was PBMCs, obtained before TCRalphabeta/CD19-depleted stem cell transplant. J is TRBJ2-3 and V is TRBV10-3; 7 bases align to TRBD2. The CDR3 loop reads CAISESGLADSTDTQYF. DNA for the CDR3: TGTGCCATCAGTGAGTCGGGGCTAGCGGACTCCACAGATACGCAGTATTTT.